The present T cell receptor (beta chain) was sequenced within a study of cytomegalovirus exposure and HLA in healthy donors (dated by TCRdb to 2016 to 2017). For the wider study: According to an earlier analysis of a few hundred of the donors, about 190 million T cells yielded roughly 110 million unique TCR beta sequences and 276 Gb of sequence data. Rather than drawing on any new phenotypic data, the later analysis identified candidate immune exposures from TCR beta sequences and the way those sequences occurred across donors. An earlier analysis of 587 of the donors used high-throughput TCR beta sequencing to judge whether each TCR beta V gene segment behaved as functional or pseudogenic. Both class I and class II loci were covered by HLA typing, at four-digit resolution. To predict cytomegalovirus infection status, the study brought together high-throughput TCR immunosequencing, statistical association of individual TCRs with disease status, and machine learning. Alongside the repertoire data, information on donor age, sex, ethnicity and CMV serostatus was compiled. Around 330 gigabases of sequencing data and about 92 million unique TCR sequences made up an early release that covered several hundred HLA-typed donors. Of the roughly 400 genotyped donors, approximately 83% fell in the genetic ancestry cluster associated with self-reported Caucasian donors. Every discovery cohort repertoire had been produced on one sequencing platform. The number of typed donors differed by locus: about 629-630 for A, B, C, DRB1 and DQB1; 500 to 550 for DQA1; 606 for DPA1; and roughly 450 for DPB1. Using immunosequencing, the study profiled T cell repertoires from fewer than 700 subjects and related those repertoires to cytomegalovirus serostatus. Besides the first cohort of roughly 640 subjects, a separate validation cohort made up of 120 different subjects was used. A later analysis re-examined previously published TCR beta repertoires from several hundred donors and added high-resolution HLA genotyping to investigate patterns of TCR occurrence. Among some 400 genotyped donors of the cohort, an average of around 250,000 unique TCR beta nucleotide sequences was sequenced per donor, of which 15% to 20% were non-productive. The study aimed to test whether signatures of past pathogen exposure could be identified by cataloging public T cell receptors. In a later genetic analysis, genome-wide SNP genotypes for about 55% of the roughly 670 donors were used, and that subset was treated as a discovery cohort. Roughly 5 DR-DQ haplotypes were treated as single units for association and clustering because of strong linkage in the cohort. Study-level results and caveats: The study gave a list of some 150 TCR beta chains associated with cytomegalovirus. In a later analysis, the rate of TCR association differed among HLA loci, with DRB1 alleles having the most associated TCRs and HLA-C alleles having the fewest. In vitro tests confirmed that a few of the cytomegalovirus-associated TCR beta chains recognize cytomegalovirus antigens. In a later analysis, most CMV-associated TCR beta chains were found to appear HLA-restricted, with HLA associations seemingly driven largely by CMV exposure. Because the 87-base-pair reads could not distinguish some IMGT-functional V segments, including TRBV6-2 and TRBV6-3, those segments were excluded. The classifier was reported to diagnose cytomegalovirus status with high specificity and sensitivity in both the original cohort and the validation cohort. Most TCR sequences were seen in very few donors, while some public TCRs were found in many individuals. Linkage disequilibrium might explain the correlated functional status among segregating V segments, but an unknown experimental factor could not be excluded. A later genetic analysis reported fewer N-insertions in productive TCRs among donors in an Asian-associated ancestry cluster than the roughly 700-donor mean. Broadly in line with IMGT annotations, most TCR beta V segments showed up in productive rearrangements about 87% or about 30% of the time in an earlier analysis of 450 to 600 of the donors. Assigning TCR associations to individual alleles was difficult when HLA alleles, especially DR and DQ, strongly co-occurred. Several of the top co-occurrence clusters appeared to be linked to parvovirus B19, influenza, CMV and Epstein-Barr virus, according to a later analysis. HLA typing was unavailable for some donors at each locus, so association tests used only the typed subset. The presence/absence analyses assumed that sequencing depth was roughly uniform across donors, and that assumption may not be true. For the cohort, immune exposure information was limited to CMV serostatus. A further reported finding was that TCR beta sequences accurately predicted the HLA-A and HLA-B alleles for most subjects in the first cohort. Roughly 17 rarely observed V segments, including chromosome 9 orphons, were excluded from the earlier analysis of almost 600 of the donors because counts were too low. Specific HLA alleles were associated with 18,000 or so TCR beta sequences at a false discovery rate of 0.05 in a later analysis. Only TCR beta chains were sequenced in this cohort, and the absence of alpha or paired-chain data limited detectable features. In a later genetic analysis, a missense DCLRE1C variant was associated with V-gene and J-gene trimming of TCR beta chains, and the association was replicated in an independent cohort. In a later analysis, HLA-associated TCR beta chains showed more clonal expansion and lower generation probabilities than non-associated chains that were equally common. A group of highly shared sequence variants was considered likely to be a technical artifact of the sequencing pipeline. The authors suggested that the approach could potentially be generalized to other disease states and immunological phenotypes.

Spanning cysteine to phenylalanine, the CDR3 consists of 14 amino acids. CDR3 DNA is the only sequence kept; it has 42 bases, read in frame from the first base. V is cut by 7 bases and J by 5 bases, and the space between the germline ends is 17 bases. CDR1 and CDR2, looked up from the germline V gene, are SQVTM and ANQGSEA. This clone was recorded only once. There is no known antigen for this receptor. One base away there is no much larger clone; base qualities are not given. Library method: the immunoSEQ multiplex PCR assay. For the multiplex PCR, a mixture combining 60 forward primers for TCR Vbeta segments and 13 reverse primers for TCR Jbeta segments was used. A multiplex PCR assay on genomic DNA amplified the CDR3 region of rearranged TCR beta genes. The Illumina HiSeq System was used to sequence the amplified TCR beta libraries as 87-base-pair reads. The paper's processing steps were these. A later analysis tallied tens of millions of unique TCR beta chains across the approximately 670 repertoires, and approximately 12 million of those chains were shared by two or more donors. Raw reads were error-corrected and collapsed into unique sequences by a nearest-neighbor algorithm in which closely related sequences were merged to remove PCR and sequencing errors. CDR3 sequences were aligned to IMGT reference sequences to assign V, D and J gene segments. For a sequence to be retained, a match of at least six nucleotides to both a V gene segment and a J gene segment was required. A rearrangement counted as productive if the CDR3 had no stop codons and remained in frame with V and J, and every other rearrangement counted as non-productive. CDR3 was defined according to IMGT convention as the region running from the second conserved V-encoded cysteine to the conserved J-encoded phenylalanine. Sequences without an unambiguous match to a single V gene segment were excluded from the earlier analysis of about 600 of the donors. An earlier analysis of about 590 of the donors classified V segments as functional when productive rearrangements were above 56.7% and as segregating when the standard deviation between donors was above 5%. To diagnose cytomegalovirus status from the catalog of TCR beta chain sequences, a statistical classification framework was built. In a later analysis, TCR nucleotide sequences were compared against IMGT/GENE-DB human TR gene sequences so that V and J genes could be assigned. In a later analysis, CDR3 sequences and most-parsimonious VDJ recombination scenarios were assigned using the TCRdist pipeline. In a later analysis, each TCR beta chain was defined by its CDR3 amino acid sequence together with its V-gene family, and reads lacking a unique V-gene family were excluded. A later analysis removed several hundred highly shared, low-generation-probability nucleotide sequences to deal with suspected cross-contamination and a sequencing artifact. In a later analysis, a clonal expansion index was calculated for each public chain from normalized within-repertoire ranks of inferred template counts. A later analysis computed generation probabilities with a VDJ recombination model fitted to out-of-frame rearrangements, and checked the results against IGoR. In a later analysis, TCR-TCR, TCR-HLA and TCR-CMV co-occurrence was scored with hypergeometric tests, and a repertoire-size bias correction was applied to TCR pairs. A later analysis estimated false discovery rates by permuting HLA or CMV assignments 20 times. In a later analysis, co-occurring TCRs were grouped with DBSCAN, and TCRdist sequence similarity was added when clustering was performed within HLA-allele-positive subsets. For co-occurrence clustering, repertoires with fewer than 30,000 or more than 120,000 public chains were excluded, along with a handful of repertoires with anomalous nucleotide sharing. TCRdb took this table from immuneACCESS and kept in-frame rearrangements with V and J called. Such tables lack part of the clones; where checked against another copy, unresolved V genes explain under half of the gap, and the rest is unexplained. The DNA gave D and trimming, while V, J and clone size come from that table. The sample yields roughly 90,000 clones; about 68% were counted once. Approximately 20% of the sample goes to the ten largest clones.

The cohort comprised more than 550 healthy bone marrow donors. Cohort members were all nominally healthy when sampled, although unrecorded immune exposures were likely present. The donor was CMV seropositive and was included in the group of 289 seropositive cohort members. Each donor provided a peripheral blood sample, and peripheral blood mononuclear cells were used for TCR beta sequencing. The Qiagen DNeasy Blood Extraction Kit was used to extract genomic DNA from the blood cell samples. The material sequenced was PBMCs. The TCR originated in a man aged 25 to 45 in good health and CMV-seropositive. The rearranged segments are TRBV29-1 and TRBJ1-4; TRBD1 is perhaps the D gene, given 5 matching bases. The CDR3 is CSAARGGANEKLFF. The base sequence is TGCAGCGCTGCCCGCGGGGGTGCCAATGAAAAACTGTTTTTT.